This TCR beta chain emerged from a study of Japanese encephalitis immunity and Zika vaccine responses. Whole-study context: For flavivirus-naive ZPIV recipients, samples came at weeks 2, 6 and 52. Stimulation used either flavivirus-conserved or non-conserved ZIKV pools, or pre-vaccination JEV or YFV peptides.

The V end was cut by 6 bases, the J end by 11 bases, with 25 bases between. The CDR3 is 14 residues long. Germline loops: CDR1 DFQATT, CDR2 SNEGSKA (reference sequence). General observations from the study: Individual peptides driving cross-reactive responses were not identified.

In this sample, this clonotype turned up many times. TCRdb reanalysed the 5' RACE reads using MiXCR and keeps one entry per CDR3 protein. The table has about 230 distinct CDR3 sequences, about 1% seen once. For over 5 days, PBMCs labeled with CFSE were cultured with peptide pools at 1 ug/mL each. Proliferating CD4 T cells were sorted unfixed as live CD56-CD19-CD16-CD3+CD4+ CFSE-low cells. Donors were healthy adults seronegative for ZIKV, JEV, YFV, DENV, WNV. The chain is built from TRBV20-1 and TRBJ1-2; D may be TRBD1 (5 bases). The source material was antigen-activated CD4+ T cells from blood, cultured, sampled during a Zika inactivated vaccine study. The TCR was taken from an adult woman who received an inactivated Zika virus vaccine. The CDR3, as DNA: TGCAGTGCCCGACCGAGAGGGACGCCAACCGAGTACACCTTC. It is translated as CSARPRGTPTEYTF.